This TCR beta chain comes out of a study of T cells after yellow fever vaccination. Overall study results and limits: Secondary responses were weaker yet peaked faster, day 5 versus 15.

TCRdb reprocessed the 5' RACE reads with MiXCR, giving one entry per CDR3 protein. The sample includes about 300,000 distinct CDR3 sequences, approximately 8% of them seen just once. This CDR3 has 14 amino acids. V shed 0 bases and J shed 1 base, with 8 bases lying between them. Germline CDR1 is GTSNPN and CDR2 is SVGIG (reference sequence). This clonotype came up many times. Antigen: not known. The clonotype comes from a man between 18 and 29 years old who received the YFV17D yellow fever vaccine. This chain uses TRBV30 with TRBJ2-3; a possible D gene is TRBD2 (7 bases). Sample: CD4+ T cells sorted from PBMCs, taken 5 days after the yellow fever booster vaccination. The DNA for the CDR3 is TGTGCCTGGAGTGTAGGGGGGGGCACAGATACGCAGTATTTT. Translation gives CAWSVGGGTDTQYF.